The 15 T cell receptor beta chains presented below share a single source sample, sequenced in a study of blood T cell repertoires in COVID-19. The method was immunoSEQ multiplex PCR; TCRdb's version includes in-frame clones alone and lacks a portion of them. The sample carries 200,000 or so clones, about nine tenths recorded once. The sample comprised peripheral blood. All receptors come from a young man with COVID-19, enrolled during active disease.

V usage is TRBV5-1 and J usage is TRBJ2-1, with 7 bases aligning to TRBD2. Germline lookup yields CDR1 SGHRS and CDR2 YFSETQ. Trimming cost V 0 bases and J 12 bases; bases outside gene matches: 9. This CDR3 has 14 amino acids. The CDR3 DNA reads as TGCGCCAGCAGCTTGGATCTAGCGGACCCTGTGCAGTTCTTC. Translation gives CASSLDLADPVQFF.

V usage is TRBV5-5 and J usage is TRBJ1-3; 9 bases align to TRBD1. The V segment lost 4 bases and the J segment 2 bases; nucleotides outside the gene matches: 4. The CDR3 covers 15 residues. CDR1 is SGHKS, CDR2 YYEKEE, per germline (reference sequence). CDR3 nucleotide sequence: TGTGCCAGCAGCCTACAGGGGGCGACTGGAAACACCATATATTTT. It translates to CASSLQGATGNTIYF.

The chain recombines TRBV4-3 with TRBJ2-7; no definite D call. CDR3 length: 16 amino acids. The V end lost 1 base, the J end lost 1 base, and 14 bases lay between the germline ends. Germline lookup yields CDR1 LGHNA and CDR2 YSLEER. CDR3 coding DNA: TGCGCCAGCAGCCAAGTATGGGCGTTTGATTCCTACGAGCAGTACTTC. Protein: CASSQVWAFDSYEQYF.

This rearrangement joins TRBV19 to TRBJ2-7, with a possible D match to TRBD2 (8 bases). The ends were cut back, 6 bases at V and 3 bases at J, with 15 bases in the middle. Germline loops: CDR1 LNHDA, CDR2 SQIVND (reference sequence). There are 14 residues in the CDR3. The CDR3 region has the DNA TGTGCCAGTAGCCGGGAGGGACAGAACTACGAGCAGTACTTC. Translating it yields CASSREGQNYEQYF. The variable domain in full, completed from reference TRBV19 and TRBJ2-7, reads DGGITQSPKYLFRKEGQNVTLSCEQNLNHDAMYWYRQDPGQGLRLIYYSQIVNDFQKGDIAEGYSVSREKKESFPLTVTSAQKNPTAFYLCASSREGQNYEQYFGPGTRLTVT.

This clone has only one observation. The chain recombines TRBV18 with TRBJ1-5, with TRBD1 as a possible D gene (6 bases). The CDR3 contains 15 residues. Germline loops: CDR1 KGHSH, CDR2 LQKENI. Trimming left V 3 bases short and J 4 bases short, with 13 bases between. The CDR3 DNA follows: TGTGCCAGCTCACCGGCAGGGGCGGTGAATCAGCCCCAGCATTTT. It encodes CASSPAGAVNQPQHF.

The CDR3 bases are TGTGCCAGCAGCCAAGGGGTAGCGGTGGCCTACGAGCAGTACTTC. This gives the protein CASSQGVAVAYEQYF. V is TRBV3-1 (or the pseudogene TRBV3-2) and J is TRBJ2-7, with D possibly being TRBD2 (6 bases). Between the trimmed V and J ends, which lost 1 base and 2 bases, there was a span of 12 bases. CDR3 length: 15 amino acids. Germline V gene sequence: CDR1 LGHDT, CDR2 YNNKEL (reference sequence).

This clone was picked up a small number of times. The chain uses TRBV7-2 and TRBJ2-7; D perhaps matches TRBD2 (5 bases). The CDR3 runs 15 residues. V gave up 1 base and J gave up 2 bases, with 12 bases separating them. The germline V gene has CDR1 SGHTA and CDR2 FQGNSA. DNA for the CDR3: TGTGCCAGCAGCTTAGATTCGGGAACCGCCTACGAGCAGTACTTC. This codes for CASSLDSGTAYEQYF. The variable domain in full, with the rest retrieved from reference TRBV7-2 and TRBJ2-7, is GAGVSQSPSNKVTEKGKDVELRCDPISGHTALYWYRQSLGQGLEFLIYFQGNSAPDKSGLPSDRFSAERTGGSVSTLTIQRTQQEDSAVYLCASSLDSGTAYEQYFGPGTRLTVT.

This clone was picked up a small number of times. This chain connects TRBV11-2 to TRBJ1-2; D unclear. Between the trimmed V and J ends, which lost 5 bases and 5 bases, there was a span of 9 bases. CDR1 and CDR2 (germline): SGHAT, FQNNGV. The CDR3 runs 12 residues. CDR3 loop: CASSQLEYGYTF. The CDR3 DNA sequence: TGTGCCAGCAGCCAACTGGAGTATGGCTACACCTTC.

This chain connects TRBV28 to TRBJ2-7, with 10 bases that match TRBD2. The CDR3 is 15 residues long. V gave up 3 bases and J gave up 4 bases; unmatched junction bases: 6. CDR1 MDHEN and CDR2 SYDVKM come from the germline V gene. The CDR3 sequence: CASSFDSSGSYEQYF. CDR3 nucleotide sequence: TGTGCCAGCAGTTTTGATTCTAGCGGGAGTTACGAGCAGTACTTC.

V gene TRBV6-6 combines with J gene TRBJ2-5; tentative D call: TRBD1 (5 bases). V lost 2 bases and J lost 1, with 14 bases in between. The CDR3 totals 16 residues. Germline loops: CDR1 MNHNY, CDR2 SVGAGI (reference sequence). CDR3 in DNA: TGTGCCAGCAGTTACCCGAAAGACAGTCTCCAAGAGACCCAGTACTTC. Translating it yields CASSYPKDSLQETQYF.

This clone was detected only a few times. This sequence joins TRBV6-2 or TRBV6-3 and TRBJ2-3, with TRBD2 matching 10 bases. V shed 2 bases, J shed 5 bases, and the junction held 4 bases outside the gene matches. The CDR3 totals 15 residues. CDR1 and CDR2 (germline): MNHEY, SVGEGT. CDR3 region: CASSYRLAGVDTQYF. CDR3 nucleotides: TGTGCCAGCAGTTACCGGCTAGCGGGAGTAGATACGCAGTATTTT.

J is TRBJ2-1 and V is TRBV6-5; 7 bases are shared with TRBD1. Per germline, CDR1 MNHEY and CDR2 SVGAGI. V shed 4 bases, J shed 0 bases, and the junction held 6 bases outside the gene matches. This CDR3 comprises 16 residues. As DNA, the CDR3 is TGTGCCAGCAGTTGGGGACAGAGAAGCTCCTACAATGAGCAGTTCTTC. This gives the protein CASSWGQRSSYNEQFF.

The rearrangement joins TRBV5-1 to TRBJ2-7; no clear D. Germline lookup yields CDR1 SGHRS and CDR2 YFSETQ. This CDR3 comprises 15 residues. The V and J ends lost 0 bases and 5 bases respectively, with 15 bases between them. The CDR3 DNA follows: TGCGCCAGCAGCTTGGGACAACCTAATGCCGACGAGCAGTACTTC. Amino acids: CASSLGQPNADEQYF.

The CDR3 DNA reads TGTGCCAGCAGCCGGGACGCACCCGCTGGAGGCTATGGCTACACCTTC. It codes for CASSRDAPAGGYGYTF. The chain couples TRBV7-8 to TRBJ1-2, with D maybe TRBD1 (5 bases). The ends were cut back, 5 bases at V and 4 bases at J, with 20 bases in the middle. The CDR3 spans 16 residues. The V gene's germline CDR1 is SGHVS and CDR2 FQNEAQ.

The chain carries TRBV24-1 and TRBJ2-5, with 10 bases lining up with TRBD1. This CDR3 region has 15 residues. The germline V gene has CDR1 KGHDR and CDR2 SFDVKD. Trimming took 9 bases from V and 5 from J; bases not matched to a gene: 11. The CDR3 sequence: CATDTGTGAGETQYF. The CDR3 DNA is TGTGCCACCGACACAGGGACAGGGGCCGGGGAGACCCAGTACTTC.